This T cell receptor (beta chain) stems from a study of T cells in Graves' hyperthyroidism and ophthalmopathy. The CDR3 has 17 residues. Trimming left V 6 bases short and J 0 bases short, with 15 bases between. Germline-derived CDR1 and CDR2 are LNHDA and SQIVND (reference sequence). Template material for amplifying TCR beta CDR3 regions consisted of RNA transcripts. The TCR CDR3 first-round RT-PCR relied on the HTBI primer set. TCRdb passed the multiplex PCR reads through MiXCR, listing each CDR3 protein once. The table shows roughly 710,000 distinct CDR3 sequences, with about a third occurring only once. Newly diagnosed patients aged 18 to 65 had hyperthyroidism of under 2 months' duration.

The specimen sequenced was blood. The origin of this receptor is a woman between 35 and 50 years old with Graves' hyperthyroidism. The chain employs TRBV19 and TRBJ1-6, with D possibly TRBD1 on 5 matching bases. CDR3 bases: TGTGCCAGTAGGGCAACGGACACGAGCTCCTATAATTCACCCCTCCACTTT. Its protein is CASRATDTSSYNSPLHF.